This passage covers 15 T cell receptor beta chains from one sample sequenced in a study of blood T cell repertoires in COVID-19. Profiled with immunoSEQ multiplex PCR; TCRdb holds only in-frame clones, not every one. This table has 200,000 or so clones, more than 75% appearing once. The specimen sequenced was peripheral blood. These receptors were obtained from a man in his forties with active or convalescent COVID-19.

The rearrangement joins TRBV11-2 to TRBJ2-2, with D unresolved. V lost 10 bases, J lost 7 bases, and 22 bases lay in between. The CDR3 is 15 amino acids. CDR1 is SGHAT, CDR2 FQNNGV, per germline. The CDR3 loop is CATTPLDFVNGELFF. Written as DNA, the CDR3 is TGTGCCACTACACCCCTTGACTTCGTTAACGGGGAGCTGTTTTTT.

The chain links TRBV7-9 to TRBJ1-1, with TRBD1 matching 10 bases. This CDR3 is 17 amino acids long. Germline V lookup: CDR1 SEHNR, CDR2 FQNEAQ (reference sequence). The V gene end was trimmed by 5 bases and the J gene end by 2 bases; junction bases not matched to a gene: 11. The CDR3 DNA is TGTGCCAGCAGCCCACCGGCGCGGGACAGGGGTAACACTGAAGCTTTCTTT. It codes for CASSPPARDRGNTEAFF.

The CDR3 DNA reads TGTGCCAGTGGGACAGTTGCCTACGAGCAGTACTTC. This gives the protein CASGTVAYEQYF. This chain links TRBV28 with TRBJ2-7; 7 bases line up with TRBD1. The CDR3 is 12 residues long. The ends lost 9 bases at V and 2 bases at J; junction bases unmatched: 4. Germline V CDR1 and CDR2: MDHEN, SYDVKM.

The chain links TRBV5-1 to TRBJ1-1; no clear D gene. Germline assignment: CDR1 SGHRS and CDR2 YFSETQ. V was pared by 0 bases and J by 5 bases, with 11 bases between. The CDR3 consists of 14 residues. The CDR3: CASSLGGGRTEAFF. DNA of the CDR3: TGCGCCAGCAGCTTGGGGGGAGGGCGGACTGAAGCTTTCTTT.

The genes are TRBV6-1 and TRBJ2-7, with TRBD1 matching over 9 bases. The CDR3 has 16 amino acids. Trimming cost V 4 bases and J 2 bases; bases outside gene matches: 9. Per germline, CDR1 MNHNS and CDR2 SASEGT. The CDR3 spells CASSAHGTGLAYEQYF. CDR3 DNA sequence: TGTGCCAGCAGTGCCCACGGGACAGGGCTAGCCTACGAGCAGTACTTC.

The chain combines TRBV9 with TRBJ1-2; 10 bases align to TRBD1. V dropped 0 bases and J dropped 2; count of bases not matched to a gene: 7. The CDR3 contains 17 residues. Germline V gene lookup returns CDR1 SGDLS and CDR2 YYNGEE. CDR3 region: CASSVERGTGVNYGYTF. As DNA, the CDR3 is TGTGCCAGCAGCGTAGAAAGGGGGACAGGGGTGAACTATGGCTACACCTTC. The full variable domain, its missing parts supplied by reference TRBV9 and TRBJ1-2, is DSGVTQTPKHLITATGQRVTLRCSPRSGDLSVYWYQQSLDQGLQFLIQYYNGEERAKGNILERFSAQQFPDLHSELNLSSLELGDSALYFCASSVERGTGVNYGYTFGSGTRLTVV.

The V and J genes are TRBV3-1 (or the pseudogene TRBV3-2) and TRBJ2-7; D not certain. CDR3 length equals 12 residues. Trimming removed 1 base from V and 4 bases from J, with 5 bases in between. Germline CDR1 and CDR2: LGHDT and YNNKEL (reference sequence). CDR3 sequence: CASSQVLYEQYF. CDR3 nucleotides: TGTGCCAGCAGCCAAGTCTTGTACGAGCAGTACTTC.

This clone was counted a single time. The chain is built from TRBV12-3 or TRBV12-4 and TRBJ1-1; 7 bases are a match to TRBD1. The V and J ends lost 3 bases and 8 bases, in that order; junction bases with no gene match: 3. The CDR3 has 12 residues. DNA of the CDR3: TGTGCCAGCAGTTTTAGGGGGCTAGAAGCTTTCTTT. Translating gives CASSFRGLEAFF.

The chain combines TRBV11-2 with TRBJ2-1, with 8 bases that match TRBD2. In germline, CDR1 is SGHAT, CDR2 FQNNGV. This CDR3 has 15 residues. Losses at the gene ends were 5 bases for V and 9 bases for J; bases not matched to a gene: 12. The DNA of the CDR3 is TGTGCCAGCAGCCGAACCACCGGGACTAGGGGTGAGCAGTTCTTC. Protein: CASSRTTGTRGEQFF.

The rearrangement joins TRBV9 to TRBJ2-2, with a tentative D call TRBD2 (5 bases). Germline V gives CDR1 SGDLS, CDR2 YYNGEE. This CDR3 is built from 17 residues. Trimming removed 0 bases from V and 3 bases from J, with 15 bases in between. Written as DNA, the CDR3 is TGTGCCAGCAGCGTAGAGTCAGGTCTAGCTCACACCGGGGAGCTGTTTTTT. Encoded protein: CASSVESGLAHTGELFF.

The CDR3 spells CASSPSTGNYYGYTF. CDR3 bases: TGTGCCAGTAGTCCCTCGACAGGGAACTATTATGGCTACACCTTC. This chain links TRBV19 with TRBJ1-2, with TRBD1 matching 7 bases. Germline CDR1 is LNHDA and CDR2 is SQIVND (reference sequence). The CDR3 is 15 amino acids. V lost 5 bases and J lost 5; bases outside the gene matches: 11.

The chain links TRBV5-6 to TRBJ1-4; D perhaps matches TRBD1 (5 bases). Germline V gene data show CDR1 as SGHDT and CDR2 as YYEEEE. The CDR3 has 13 amino acids. Between the trimmed V and J ends, which lost 4 bases and 7 bases, there was a span of 11 bases. CDR3 DNA sequence: TGTGCCAGCAGCCCGGCGGGGGTTGAAAAACTGTTTTTT. Translated: CASSPAGVEKLFF.

This clone came up once. The gene calls are TRBV5-4 and TRBJ2-1; D gene uncertain. Trimming removed 0 bases from V and 6 bases from J, with 13 bases in between. CDR3 length equals 15 residues. Germline-derived CDR1 and CDR2 are SGHNT and YYREEE (reference sequence). CDR3 amino acids: CASSLVSGGGNEQFF. The CDR3 nucleotides read TGTGCCAGCAGCTTGGTGTCCGGCGGCGGCAATGAGCAGTTCTTC. Together with reference TRBV5-4 and TRBJ2-1, the CDR3 gives the full variable domain: ETGVTQSPTHLIKTRGQQVTLRCSSQSGHNTVSWYQQALGQGPQFIFQYYREEENGRGNFPPRFSGLQFPNYSSELNVNALELDDSALYLCASSLVSGGGNEQFFGPGTRLTVL.

The rearrangement uses TRBV27 and TRBJ1-1; TRBD1 matches 8 bases. Trimming cost V 4 bases and J 5 bases; bases outside gene matches: 3. This CDR3 is built from 13 residues. The germline CDR1 and CDR2 sequences are MNHEY and SMNVEV (reference sequence). This CDR3 is CASSSRGQTEAFF. CDR3 DNA sequence: TGTGCCAGCAGTTCCAGGGGGCAGACTGAAGCTTTCTTT.

V and J are TRBV5-1 and TRBJ1-2; tentatively, D is TRBD1 (6 bases). This CDR3 spans 13 amino acids. Germline V CDR1 and CDR2: SGHRS, YFSETQ. V was clipped by 6 bases and J by 4 bases, with 13 bases between them. CDR3 DNA: TGCGCCAGCAAGAGGGTGGGGGCCTATGGCTACACCTTC. The encoded protein is CASKRVGAYGYTF.